What follows are 15 T cell receptor beta chains derived from one specimen sequenced in a study of blood T cell repertoires in COVID-19. The method was immunoSEQ multiplex PCR; TCRdb's version includes in-frame clones alone and lacks a portion of them. The table lists fewer than 250,000 clones, roughly 88% of them singletons. The sample taken for sequencing was PBMCs or T cells enriched from blood (not recorded which). These receptors originate from a woman aged 25 to 45 who had been exposed to COVID-19.

This clone was seen just once. The CDR3 DNA reads as TGTGCCAGCAGTGAAGGATTGGCGGCAACCTCCTACGAGCAGTACTTC. The encoded protein is CASSEGLAATSYEQYF. The V call is TRBV6-1, the J call TRBJ2-7; D not resolved. V shed 1 base and J shed 0 bases, with 13 bases lying between them. The length of the CDR3 is 16 residues. Germline V gene lookup returns CDR1 MNHNS and CDR2 SASEGT.

The rearrangement links TRBV4-2 to TRBJ2-5, with 7 bases fitting TRBD2. CDR3 length: 16 amino acids. Germline CDR1 reads LGHNA; CDR2 reads YNFKEQ. The ends lost 4 bases at V and 0 bases at J; junction bases unmatched: 8. CDR3 loop: CASSPTRGRDQETQYF. The CDR3 DNA sequence: TGTGCCAGCAGCCCGACCCGGGGGAGGGACCAAGAGACCCAGTACTTC.

V and J are TRBV29-1 and TRBJ2-1; D perhaps matches TRBD2 (6 bases). CDR1 and CDR2 (germline): SQVTM, ANQGSEA. CDR3 length: 17 residues. Between the trimmed V and J ends, which lost 0 bases and 0 bases, there was a span of 15 bases. CDR3 nucleotides: TGCAGCGTTGAAGATCTTGGCGGGACGAGCTCCTACAATGAGCAGTTCTTC. Translated, it gives CSVEDLGGTSSYNEQFF.

This clone has only one observation. V and J are TRBV6-1 and TRBJ1-2; D may be TRBD1 (6 bases). Germline CDR1 is MNHNS and CDR2 is SASEGT. This CDR3 has 16 residues. Deletions cut 4 bases from V and 5 bases from J, with 20 bases between. CDR3 sequence: CASSGGVRTEGYGYTF. CDR3 nucleotides: TGTGCCAGCAGTGGCGGTGTTAGGACAGAAGGGTATGGCTACACCTTC.

This clone was found a few times. The gene calls are TRBV18 and TRBJ2-7; 10 bases match TRBD2. The CDR3 is 15 amino acids. The V and J ends lost 0 bases and 5 bases, in that order; junction bases with no gene match: 4. Germline V lookup: CDR1 KGHSH, CDR2 LQKENI. The CDR3 region has the DNA TGTGCCAGCTCACCACCAGTACTAGCGGGAAACGAGCAGTACTTC. Protein product: CASSPPVLAGNEQYF.

V is TRBV5-1 and J is TRBJ2-1, with 13 bases fitting TRBD2. V shed 1 base and J 7 bases; nucleotides not matched to a gene: 14. The CDR3 is 19 amino acids. Germline-derived CDR1 and CDR2 are SGHRS and YFSETQ. The DNA for the CDR3 is TGCGCCAGCAGCTTGACTCCTTTACTAGCGGGAGGGCGGAGGAATGAGCAGTTCTTC. Its translation is CASSLTPLLAGGRRNEQFF.

The chain joins TRBV3-1 (or the pseudogene TRBV3-2) to TRBJ2-2; a weak D match, TRBD1 (6 bases). With 7 bases removed from V and 5 bases from J, the gap between germline ends came to 14 bases. From germline, CDR1 is LGHDT and CDR2 YNNKEL (reference sequence). CDR3 size: 14 residues. This CDR3 reads CASTERGFTGELFF. As DNA, the CDR3 is TGTGCCAGCACTGAAAGGGGGTTTACCGGGGAGCTGTTTTTT.

This clone appeared a single time. The V and J genes are TRBV6-5 and TRBJ1-4, with 7 bases that match TRBD1. This CDR3 region has 11 residues. Looked up from germline, CDR1 is MNHEY and CDR2 is SVGAGI. Trimming cost V 8 bases and J 10 bases; bases outside gene matches: 4. The CDR3 DNA sequence: TGTGCCAGCGGGCAGGGGGGAAAACTGTTTTTT. The encoded protein is CASGQGGKLFF.

This clone was detected once. CDR3 residues: CASRRAGEETQYF. The CDR3 DNA sequence: TGTGCCAGCAGGCGGGCGGGAGAAGAGACCCAGTACTTC. The chain joins TRBV2 to TRBJ2-5; TRBD2 matches 7 bases. V gave up 6 bases and J gave up 3 bases; unmatched junction bases: 4. The CDR3 is 13 amino acids. CDR1 is SNHLY and CDR2 is FYNNEI in the germline V gene.

V and J are TRBV28 and TRBJ2-7; D possibly corresponds to TRBD1 (6 bases). This CDR3 has 14 residues. The V end lost 5 bases, the J end lost 3 bases, and 14 bases lay between the germline ends. Germline V gives CDR1 MDHEN, CDR2 SYDVKM. DNA of the CDR3: TGTGCCAGCAGTGTCCGGGACACCCTCTACGAGCAGTACTTC. It codes for CASSVRDTLYEQYF.

The V and J genes are TRBV2 and TRBJ2-6, with D possibly matching TRBD1 (6 bases). The length of the CDR3 is 14 residues. Trimming pared 6 bases from V and 2 bases from J, leaving 8 bases between. Germline V gene lookup returns CDR1 SNHLY and CDR2 FYNNEI. DNA for the CDR3: TGTGCCAGCAGGACAGGTCCTGGGGCCAACGTCCTGACTTTC. This sequence encodes CASRTGPGANVLTF.

The chain recombines TRBV4-1 with TRBJ1-2, with a tentative D call TRBD1 (6 bases). The CDR3 spans 14 residues. V lost 10 bases to trimming and J lost 7 bases, with 22 bases between them. Germline V lookup: CDR1 MGHRA, CDR2 YSYEKL. CDR3 nucleotide sequence: TGCGCCACCATGTCCCCCATCAGGGGAAGTGGCTACACCTTC. This sequence encodes CATMSPIRGSGYTF.

J is TRBJ1-5 and V is TRBV15, with TRBD1 matching 7 bases. CDR1 is LNHNV and CDR2 is YYDKDF in the germline V gene (reference sequence). J lost 7 bases, V lost 9 bases, and 12 bases had no gene match. There are 14 residues in the CDR3. The chain's CDR3 is CATRLRGQEQPQHF. Written as DNA, the CDR3 is TGTGCCACTCGCTTGAGGGGGCAAGAACAGCCCCAGCATTTT. Using reference TRBV15 and TRBJ1-5 for the parts outside the CDR3, the full variable domain is DAMVIQNPRYQVTQFGKPVTLSCSQTLNHNVMYWYQQKSSQAPKLLFHYYDKDFNNEADTPDNFQSRRPNTSFCFLDIRSPGLGDTAMYLCATRLRGQEQPQHFGDGTRLSIL.

J is TRBJ2-7 and V is TRBV2; 12 bases line up with TRBD2. The CDR3 loop spans 16 amino acids. V gave up 6 bases and J gave up 3 bases; unmatched junction bases: 9. Germline CDR1 is SNHLY and CDR2 is FYNNEI. The CDR3 sequence: CASSDSLAGGIYEQYF. CDR3 DNA: TGTGCCAGCAGCGACTCACTAGCGGGAGGCATCTACGAGCAGTACTTC.

The chain is built from TRBV2 and TRBJ1-1; possibly TRBD1 for D (6 bases). The V end was cut by 5 bases, the J end by 3 bases, with 13 bases between. This CDR3 comprises 14 residues. Germline values: CDR1 SNHLY, CDR2 FYNNEI. The CDR3 DNA follows: TGTGCCAGCAGTTACAGGGTTAGGGACACTGAAGCTTTCTTT. It yields the protein CASSYRVRDTEAFF.